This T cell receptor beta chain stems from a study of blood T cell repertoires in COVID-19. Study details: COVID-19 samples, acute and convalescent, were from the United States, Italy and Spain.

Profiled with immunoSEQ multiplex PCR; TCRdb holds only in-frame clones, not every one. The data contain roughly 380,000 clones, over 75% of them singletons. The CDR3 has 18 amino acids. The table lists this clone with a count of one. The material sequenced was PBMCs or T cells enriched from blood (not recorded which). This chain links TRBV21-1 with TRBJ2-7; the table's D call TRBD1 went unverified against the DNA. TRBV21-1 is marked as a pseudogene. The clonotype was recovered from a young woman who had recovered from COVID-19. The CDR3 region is CASGRLDRSSPLTYEQYF. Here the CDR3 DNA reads TGTGCCAGCGGTCGATTGGACAGGAGTTCCCCTCTAACCTACGAGCAGTACTTC.